Listed here are 27 T cell receptor beta chains from one sample, sequenced in a study of shared clonotypes between healthy human individuals. Using immunoSEQ multiplex PCR, the repertoire was profiled, and TCRdb retains in-frame clones only, with some absent. Found here are approximately 470,000 clones, over 70% of them singletons; the top ten hold over 9.5%. Sequencing was carried out using PBMCs. The origin of the receptors is a woman aged 40 to 50 in good health. Some clones in this sample may be carry-over from other donors' samples.

Concerning this clone: A far larger clone lies a single base away; this is likely a read error. Other DNA sequences from this sample encode an identical CDR3 as well. The chain links TRBV2 to TRBJ2-7; no firm D call. The ends were cut back, 4 bases at V and 0 bases at J, with 13 bases in the middle. This CDR3 comprises 15 residues. The V gene's germline CDR1 is SNHLY and CDR2 FYNNEI. The CDR3 reads CASSGDRASSYEQYF. The CDR3, as DNA: TGTGCCAGCAGTGGGGATAGGGCGAGCTCCTACGAGCAGTACTTC.

The V gene is TRBV27, the J gene TRBJ2-7; 11 nucleotides agree with TRBD1. V gave up 6 bases and J gave up 5 bases; unmatched junction bases: 3. This CDR3 is built from 13 residues. The germline V gene encodes CDR1 MNHEY and CDR2 SMNVEV (reference sequence). In DNA form, the CDR3 reads TGTGCCAGCAGCCGGGACAGGGGGAACGAGCAGTACTTC. Translation: CASSRDRGNEQYF.

V is TRBV21-1 and J is TRBJ1-2; the DNA was not compared with TRBD1, the D call given in the table. TRBV21-1 is flagged as a pseudogene. CDR3 length: 13 amino acids. The CDR3 region is CASSSTGEEGYTF. For the CDR3, the DNA is TGTGCCAGCAGCTCTACAGGGGAGGAGGGCTACACCTTC.

The chain has TRBV7-2 and TRBJ1-1; D is uncertain. The CDR3 extends over 13 amino acids. The ends were cut back, 1 base at V and 10 bases at J, with 13 bases in the middle. Germline CDR1 is SGHTA and CDR2 is FQGNSA. CDR3 bases: TGTGCCAGCAGCTTAGGAGAGGCGGTCGTAGCTTTCTTT. As protein: CASSLGEAVVAFF. Variable domain in full (rest from reference TRBV7-2 and TRBJ1-1): GAGVSQSPSNKVTEKGKDVELRCDPISGHTALYWYRQSLGQGLEFLIYFQGNSAPDKSGLPSDRFSAERTGGSVSTLTIQRTQQEDSAVYLCASSLGEAVVAFFGQGTRLTVV.

The chain has TRBV28 and TRBJ2-7; D possibly corresponds to TRBD1 (5 bases). The CDR3 totals 15 residues. Germline V CDR1 and CDR2: MDHEN, SYDVKM. V lost 3 bases to trimming and J lost 0 bases, with 12 bases between them. The chain's CDR3 is CASSLDTSLSYEQYF. CDR3 nucleotides: TGTGCCAGCAGTTTGGACACTTCCCTCTCCTACGAGCAGTACTTC.

The chain has TRBV2 and TRBJ1-2; no clear D. The CDR3 is 15 amino acids. CDR1 and CDR2 from the germline V gene are SNHLY and FYNNEI. V was trimmed by 4 bases and J by 2 bases, leaving 14 bases between them. The CDR3 spells CASSVLAGSNYGYTF. The CDR3 DNA is TGTGCCAGCAGTGTTTTGGCGGGCAGCAACTATGGCTACACCTTC.

About this clone: The same CDR3 can be traced to other DNA sequences in this sample. The chain employs TRBV18 and TRBJ2-7, with D possibly TRBD2 on 5 matching bases. The CDR3 is 13 amino acids. The germline CDR1 and CDR2 sequences are KGHSH and LQKENI. Trimming shortened V by 3 bases and J by 6 bases, and 12 bases separated the two germline ends. The CDR3 region has the DNA TGTGCCAGCTCACCTCCCTCTCGGGGCGAGCAGTACTTC. Translated, it gives CASSPPSRGEQYF.

Of note for this clone: Given a far larger clone just one base away, this is likely a sequencing read error. The chain couples TRBV19 to TRBJ1-5; TRBD1 is a possible D gene (5 bases). Judging by the DNA end, TRBJ2-3 fits better; the J call may be wrong. The CDR3 length is 14 residues. The germline V gene encodes CDR1 LNHDA and CDR2 SQIVND (reference sequence). The CDR3 bases are TGTGCCAGTAGTATGACAGCCTTGTATCAGCCCCAGTATTTT. This gives the protein CASSMTALYQPQYF.

Comments on this clone: A far larger clone is just one base off, so this is likely a read error. The gene calls are TRBV30 and TRBJ1-5; D unclear. The CDR3 consists of 14 residues. In germline, CDR1 is GTSNPN, CDR2 SVGIG (reference sequence). CDR3 sequence reads: CAWSGTMANQPQRF. In DNA form, the CDR3 reads TGTGCCTGGAGCGGCACGATGGCGAATCAGCCCCAGCGTTTT. Based on the CDR3 plus reference TRBV30 and TRBJ1-5, the full variable domain is SQTIHQWPATLVQPVGSPLSLECTVEGTSNPNLYWYRQAAGRGLQLLFYSVGIGQISSEVPQNLSASRPQDRQFILSSKKLLLSDSGFYLCAWSGTMANQPQRFGDGTRLSIL.

This clone was seen a few times. The V call is TRBV11-2, the J call TRBJ1-5; 8 nucleotides line up with TRBD1. The V and J ends lost 5 bases and 8 bases, in that order; junction bases with no gene match: 8. The CDR3 covers 14 residues. CDR1 is SGHAT, CDR2 FQNNGV, per germline. This chain's CDR3 is CASSPDRVSEPQHF. The CDR3 region has the DNA TGTGCCAGCAGCCCGGACAGGGTATCTGAGCCCCAGCATTTT. Complete variable domain (other parts from reference TRBV11-2 and TRBJ1-5): EAGVAQSPRYKIIEKRQSVAFWCNPISGHATLYWYQQILGQGPKLLIQFQNNGVVDDSQLPKDRFSAERLKGVDSTLKIQPAKLEDSAVYLCASSPDRVSEPQHFGDGTRLSIL.

The chain links TRBV15 to TRBJ2-7, with TRBD2 matching 7 bases. The CDR3 has 15 amino acids. The ends lost 0 bases at V and 6 bases at J; junction bases unmatched: 8. CDR1 LNHNV and CDR2 YYDKDF come from the germline V gene (reference sequence). This chain's CDR3 is CATSRDGLEGLEQYF. For the CDR3, the DNA is TGTGCCACCAGCAGAGACGGACTAGAGGGCCTCGAGCAGTACTTC.

This clone was detected only a few times. Other DNA sequences in the sample encode the same CDR3. This chain connects TRBV7-9 to TRBJ1-1; D unclear. V was clipped by 1 base and J by 1 base, with 4 bases between them. CDR1 and CDR2 from the germline V gene are SEHNR and FQNEAQ (reference sequence). The length of the CDR3 is 13 residues. The CDR3 nucleotides read TGTGCCAGCAGCTTAGTGGGGAACACTGAAGCTTTCTTT. It yields the protein CASSLVGNTEAFF.

The chain joins TRBV11-2 to TRBJ2-7; D remains ambiguous. Germline V lookup: CDR1 SGHAT, CDR2 FQNNGV. V dropped 4 bases and J dropped 5 bases, with 12 bases sitting between them. This CDR3 is built from 13 residues. This CDR3 reads CASSSDLPHEQYF. In DNA, the CDR3 is TGTGCCAGCAGCTCCGACCTTCCCCACGAGCAGTACTTC.

The V gene is TRBV4-2, the J gene TRBJ1-5, with D unresolved. Germline assignment: CDR1 LGHNA and CDR2 YNFKEQ. The germline V and J ends were trimmed by 4 bases and 5 bases, with 9 bases remaining between them. This CDR3 has 13 amino acids. For the CDR3, the DNA is TGTGCCAGCAGCCCTGAAGTAGATCAGCCCCAGCATTTT. Protein: CASSPEVDQPQHF.

On this clone itself: A read error may account for a junction end that differs from germline. The same CDR3 arises from other DNA sequences in this sample as well. The chain couples TRBV6-1 to TRBJ2-4; 10 bases are a match to TRBD2. Germline V lookup: CDR1 MNHNS, CDR2 SASEGT. This CDR3 comprises 15 residues. CDR3 DNA sequence: TGTGCCAGCGGTGTGATAGCGGGAGGAGTAAACATCCAGTACTTC. This sequence encodes CASGVIAGGVNIQYF.

The chain links TRBV2 to TRBJ2-7, with D tentatively TRBD1 or TRBD2 (5 bases each). The CDR3 has 12 amino acids. V shed 7 bases and J shed 0 bases, with 7 bases lying between them. CDR1 and CDR2 (germline): SNHLY, FYNNEI. This chain's CDR3 is CASKRGSYEQYF. CDR3 nucleotides: TGTGCCAGCAAGAGGGGCTCCTACGAGCAGTACTTC.

The CDR3 spells CASSQPGEGKYEQYF. In DNA, the CDR3 is TGCGCCAGCAGCCAGCCCGGGGAGGGAAAATACGAGCAGTACTTC. The chain uses TRBV4-1 and TRBJ2-7; 7 bases match TRBD2. CDR3 length: 15 residues. Germline V gene lookup returns CDR1 MGHRA and CDR2 YSYEKL. The V and J ends lost 3 bases and 4 bases, in that order; junction bases with no gene match: 9.

In its sample, this clone was seen a few times. The genes are TRBV19 and TRBJ2-5; TRBD2 agrees at 15 bases. With the DNA end fitting TRBJ2-7 better, the J assignment may be wrong. The CDR3 is 15 amino acids. CDR1 is LNHDA, CDR2 SQIVND, per germline (reference sequence). This CDR3 is CASSNGLAGGYEQYF. Here the CDR3 DNA reads TGTGCCAGTAGTAACGGACTAGCGGGAGGGTACGAGCAGTACTTC.

The chain has TRBV25-1 and TRBJ2-2, with D tentatively TRBD2 (5 bases). This CDR3 contains 14 residues. The V and J ends lost 8 bases and 2 bases respectively, with 12 bases between them. Germline CDR1 and CDR2: MGHDK and SYGVNS. The CDR3 sequence: CASQTRANTGELFF. The CDR3 DNA reads as TGTGCCAGCCAAACTAGAGCAAACACCGGGGAGCTGTTTTTT.

The V gene is TRBV7-9, the J gene TRBJ2-7; TRBD1 agrees at 7 bases. The CDR3 runs to 13 residues. Germline CDR1 is SEHNR and CDR2 is FQNEAQ (reference sequence). After removal of 3 bases from V and 5 bases from J, the junction contained 4 bases not matched to a gene. The CDR3 loop is CASSFRQGNEQYF. CDR3 DNA sequence: TGTGCCAGCAGCTTTCGACAGGGTAACGAGCAGTACTTC.

Comments on this clone: A single base is all that separates this from a far larger clone, so a read error is likely. V is TRBV5-4 and J is TRBJ2-2; D is unresolved. The germline gives CDR1 SGHNT, CDR2 YYREEE (reference sequence). There are 15 residues in the CDR3. Trimming shortened V by 4 bases and J by 0 bases, and 10 bases separated the two germline ends. CDR3 region: CASSLSRANTGELFF. The CDR3 nucleotides read TGTGCCAGCAGCCTTTCCAGAGCGAACACCGGGGAGCTGTTTTTT.

The J gene is TRBJ2-2, the V gene TRBV5-6; possibly TRBD2 for D (6 bases). The V and J ends lost 2 bases and 4 bases respectively, with 12 bases between them. The CDR3 length is 15 residues. Germline-derived CDR1 and CDR2 are SGHDT and YYEEEE. The CDR3 protein is CASSLGSSATGELFF. The CDR3 bases are TGTGCCAGCAGCTTAGGGTCTAGCGCCACCGGGGAGCTGTTTTTT.

The chain is built from TRBV27 and TRBJ2-1, with TRBD1 matching 7 bases. The CDR3 runs to 18 residues. CDR1 is MNHEY, CDR2 SMNVEV, per germline (reference sequence). The J segment lost 2 bases and the V segment lost 3 bases, leaving 13 bases of the junction unmatched. CDR3 nucleotide sequence: TGTGCCAGCAGTTTGCCCCAACAGGGGCTCCAAACCTACAATGAGCAGTTCTTC. This encodes CASSLPQQGLQTYNEQFF.

The chain carries TRBV27 and TRBJ2-7, with 7 bases aligning to TRBD2. V shed 5 bases, J shed 4 bases, and the junction held 8 bases outside the gene matches. Germline assignment: CDR1 MNHEY and CDR2 SMNVEV (reference sequence). This CDR3 spans 14 amino acids. CDR3 DNA: TGTGCCAGCAGTGAACCTAGCGGACCATACGAGCAGTACTTC. It yields the protein CASSEPSGPYEQYF.

V gene TRBV7-6 combines with J gene TRBJ2-5; D remains ambiguous. CDR3 length equals 13 residues. Germline CDR1 is SGHVS and CDR2 is FNYEAQ. Trimming shortened V by 1 base and J by 5 bases, and 8 bases separated the two germline ends. The CDR3 here is CASSLDRRETQYF. The CDR3, as DNA: TGTGCCAGCAGCTTAGACCGCCGGGAGACCCAGTACTTC. The full variable domain, in which reference TRBV7-6 and TRBJ2-5 provide the parts outside the CDR3, is GAGVSQSPRYKVTKRGQDVALRCDPISGHVSLYWYRQALGQGPEFLTYFNYEAQQDKSGLPNDRFSAERPEGSISTLTIQRTEQRDSAMYRCASSLDRRETQYFGPGTRLLVL.

The V and J genes are TRBV6-5 and TRBJ1-2, with D possibly matching TRBD1 (5 bases). Germline V gives CDR1 MNHEY, CDR2 SVGAGI. The CDR3 is made up of 13 amino acids. Trimming left V 4 bases short and J 4 bases short, with 10 bases between. The CDR3 here is CASSFGGGYGYTF. CDR3 nucleotides: TGTGCCAGCAGTTTTGGTGGGGGCTATGGCTACACCTTC.

The chain links TRBV28 to TRBJ2-7; D remains ambiguous. There are 14 residues in the CDR3. CDR1 is MDHEN, CDR2 SYDVKM, per germline. Trimming removed 6 bases from V and 4 bases from J, with 16 bases in between. CDR3: CASRPLGLSYEQYF. As DNA, the CDR3 is TGTGCCAGCAGGCCGTTGGGTCTTTCATACGAGCAGTACTTC.